This TCR beta chain comes out of a study of shared clonotypes between healthy human individuals. Naive CD8 isolation took CD45RO-negative cells positively selected for CCR7 and excluded terminally differentiated effector memory CD45RA+ cells. Findings and caveats of the study: Limited genetic and exposure-history diversity came from having few donors.

Remarks on this clone: The antigen is undetermined.

Assay used: immunoSEQ multiplex PCR; TCRdb lists only in-frame clones, some missing. The repertoire includes under 2,000,000 clones, about 95% of them detected once, and roughly 1% sits in the top ten. The sequenced material came from naive CD8+ T cells sorted from blood. The origin of this receptor is a young man in good health.

The CDR3 nucleotides are TGTGCCATCAGTGGGGGCGGGGGGGCTTCTGAGACCCAGTACTTC. This encodes CAISGGGGASETQYF. V and J are TRBV10-3 and TRBJ2-5; 9 bases agree with TRBD2. The germline gives CDR1 ENHRY, CDR2 SYGVKD. V was clipped by 4 bases and J by 5 bases; unmatched bases: 8. This CDR3 comprises 15 residues.